This TCR beta chain was identified during a study of glioma-infiltrating T cells after dendritic cell vaccination. Whole-study context: Dendritic cells derived from monocytes and pulsed with autologous tumor lysate formed the vaccine.

The PCR used 60 V beta and 13 J beta primers. TCRdb's copy holds only in-frame clones and misses some; the assay was immunoSEQ multiplex PCR. The sample comprises roughly 100,000 clones, 90% of which are singletons, and approximately 2.7% rests with the top ten. CDR1 is GTSNPN and CDR2 is SVGIG in the germline V gene (reference sequence). The CDR3 runs to 15 residues. Time point meaning: after dendritic cell vaccination, including at tumor progression/relapse. The count of this clone is one. Sequence at one end of the junction differs from germline and may be a read error. Other nucleotide sequences from this sample produce the same CDR3.

This chain uses TRBV30 with TRBJ1-6, with a tentative D call TRBD1 (5 bases). The sample in question was blood, obtained after dendritic cell vaccination. The clonotype comes from a human donor with glioblastoma. The CDR3 sequence is CAWSGRDGYNSPLHF. The CDR3 region has the DNA TGTGCCTGGAGTGGGAGGGACGGGTATAATTCCCCCCTCCACTTT.